These 30 T cell receptor beta chains were sequenced from one sample in a study of cytomegalovirus exposure and HLA in healthy donors. It was with 60 Vbeta and 13 Jbeta primers that the PCR ran. The repertoire was sequenced with immunoSEQ multiplex PCR; TCRdb's copy has only in-frame clones and lacks some. The sample includes roughly 130,000 clones, around 8.5% of them seen just once. The sequenced sample was PBMCs. These receptors were taken from a middle-aged man in good health and CMV-seronegative.

V and J are TRBV5-1 and TRBJ2-5; D unclear. This CDR3 is 14 amino acids long. CDR1 is SGHRS, CDR2 YFSETQ, per germline. V was shortened by 3 bases and J by 2 bases, with 11 bases between the two germline ends. The CDR3 DNA sequence: TGCGCCAGCAGCTCAGCCACTAATCAAGAGACCCAGTACTTC. Protein sequence: CASSSATNQETQYF.

This clone was seen a handful of times. This chain links TRBV5-1 with TRBJ1-2, with 7 bases lining up with TRBD1. The CDR3 totals 14 residues. CDR1 and CDR2 from the germline V gene are SGHRS and YFSETQ. The ends lost 3 bases at V and 2 bases at J; junction bases unmatched: 4. CDR3 in DNA: TGCGCCAGCAGCTCACAGGGGAGCAACTATGGCTACACCTTC. As protein: CASSSQGSNYGYTF.

This chain uses TRBV5-1 with TRBJ2-2; 7 nucleotides line up with TRBD2. Trimming cost V 6 bases and J 0 bases; bases outside gene matches: 5. Germline CDR1 and CDR2: SGHRS and YFSETQ. This CDR3 is built from 15 residues. DNA of the CDR3: TGCGCCAGCAACGAACTAGCGTCGAACACCGGGGAGCTGTTTTTT. This sequence encodes CASNELASNTGELFF.

The CDR3 sequence: CASSFGIGSEAFF. The DNA of the CDR3 is TGTGCCAGCAGCTTCGGTATCGGGTCTGAAGCTTTCTTT. The V call is TRBV5-4, the J call TRBJ1-1; D not resolved. The germline CDR1 and CDR2 sequences are SGHNT and YYREEE (reference sequence). The CDR3 extends over 13 amino acids. Trimming removed 2 bases from V and 6 bases from J, with 11 bases in between.

This clone appeared a few times. The chain combines TRBV7-2 with TRBJ2-7; the D is unclear. V was cut by 4 bases and J by 0 bases, with 10 bases left in between. Germline V lookup: CDR1 SGHTA, CDR2 FQGNSA. The CDR3 spans 14 residues. CDR3 residues: CASSSQQSSYEQYF. CDR3 coding DNA: TGTGCCAGCAGCTCCCAACAAAGCTCCTACGAGCAGTACTTC.

The table lists this clone with a few counts. The genes are TRBV6-5 and TRBJ1-5; 8 nucleotides agree with TRBD1. Germline lookup yields CDR1 MNHEY and CDR2 SVGAGI. The trim removed 6 bases at V and 6 bases at J, leaving 7 bases unmatched. CDR3 size: 14 residues. The CDR3 here is CASSPTGGGQPQHF. In nucleotides, the CDR3 is TGTGCCAGCAGCCCTACAGGGGGTGGTCAGCCCCAGCATTTT.

The chain employs TRBV25-1 and TRBJ2-2; weak D call: TRBD1 (6 bases). CDR1 MGHDK and CDR2 SYGVNS come from the germline V gene. The CDR3 is 15 residues long. The V gene lost 4 bases and the J gene lost 0 bases, with 9 bases spanning the gap. Written as DNA, the CDR3 is TGTGCCAGCAGTGGGGACATCGCGAACACCGGGGAGCTGTTTTTT. It codes for CASSGDIANTGELFF. Filled out from reference TRBV25-1 and TRBJ2-2, the complete variable domain reads EADIYQTPRYLVIGTGKKITLECSQTMGHDKMYWYQQDPGMELHLIHYSYGVNSTEKGDLSSESTVSRIRTEHFPLTLESARPSHTSQYLCASSGDIANTGELFFGEGSRLTVL.

This clone was observed a handful of times. The chain is built from TRBV6-6 and TRBJ1-5, with D perhaps matching TRBD1 (5 bases). Trimming shortened V by 6 bases and J by 3 bases, and 18 bases separated the two germline ends. The CDR3 sequence is 16 residues long. Germline V lookup: CDR1 MNHNY, CDR2 SVGAGI (reference sequence). The CDR3 is CASSPSGSGDNQPQHF. CDR3 in DNA: TGTGCCAGCAGCCCCTCTGGGTCGGGGGACAATCAGCCCCAGCATTTT.

This clone was observed a handful of times. The chain has TRBV29-1 and TRBJ2-5; D is unclear. The CDR3 spans 12 residues. Germline V lookup: CDR1 SQVTM, CDR2 ANQGSEA. V gave up 3 bases and J gave up 2 bases, with 7 bases separating them. CDR3 DNA sequence: TGCAGCGTTGACGGGTCTCAAGAGACCCAGTACTTC. Protein: CSVDGSQETQYF. The complete variable domain, with remaining parts taken from reference TRBV29-1 and TRBJ2-5, reads SAVISQKPSRDICQRGTSLTIQCQVDSQVTMMFWYRQQPGQSLTLIATANQGSEATYESGFVIDKFPISRPNLTFSTLTVSNMSPEDSSIYLCSVDGSQETQYFGPGTRLLVL.

In its sample, this clone was seen once. The V and J genes are TRBV4-3 and TRBJ1-2; 7 bases fit TRBD1. Trimming cost V 0 bases and J 2 bases; bases outside gene matches: 3. The germline CDR1 and CDR2 sequences are LGHNA and YSLEER. The CDR3 length is 15 residues. CDR3 sequence reads: CASSQDYRGNYGYTF. CDR3 nucleotide sequence: TGCGCCAGCAGCCAAGATTACAGGGGCAACTATGGCTACACCTTC.

This chain uses TRBV7-6 with TRBJ2-7; 8 bases fit TRBD1. The V segment lost 4 bases and the J segment 3 bases; nucleotides outside the gene matches: 8. This CDR3 is 15 amino acids long. Germline V gene sequence: CDR1 SGHVS, CDR2 FNYEAQ. The DNA of the CDR3 is TGTGCCAGCAGCTCACTGACAGGGGCGAACTACGAGCAGTACTTC. Its translation: CASSSLTGANYEQYF.

J is TRBJ1-5 and V is TRBV19, with D uncertain. Germline V CDR1 and CDR2: LNHDA, SQIVND (reference sequence). The V and J ends lost 5 bases and 1 base respectively, with 12 bases between them. CDR3 size: 15 residues. The CDR3 sequence: CASSSQSGSNQPQHF. CDR3 in DNA: TGTGCCAGTAGTTCCCAGAGCGGGAGCAATCAGCCCCAGCATTTT.

The V and J genes are TRBV12-5 and TRBJ1-1; perhaps TRBD1 as D (6 bases). In germline, CDR1 is LGHNT, CDR2 FRNRAP. The CDR3 sequence is 11 residues long. The V end lost 5 bases, the J end lost 7 bases, and 8 bases lay between the germline ends. CDR3 bases: TGTGCTAGTGGTGGGGACATTGAAGCTTTCTTT. Encoded protein: CASGGDIEAFF.

The chain recombines TRBV5-5 with TRBJ2-7; D uncertain. CDR3 length: 14 residues. V lost 4 bases, J lost 0 bases, and 11 bases lay in between. CDR1 is SGHKS and CDR2 is YYEKEE in the germline V gene (reference sequence). CDR3: CASSPAASSYEQYF. In DNA form, the CDR3 reads TGTGCCAGCAGCCCGGCGGCGTCCTCCTACGAGCAGTACTTC.

J is TRBJ1-6 and V is TRBV6-4; D gene unclear. V was clipped by 3 bases and J by 13 bases, with 7 bases between them. The CDR3 has 11 amino acids. The germline V gene encodes CDR1 MRHNA and CDR2 SNTAGT. CDR3 loop: CASSEGGPLHF. Written as DNA, the CDR3 is TGTGCCAGCAGTGAAGGAGGTCCCCTCCACTTT.

This clone occurred a few times. This chain connects TRBV28 to TRBJ1-2; perhaps TRBD1 as D (6 bases). The germline V and J ends were trimmed by 2 bases and 8 bases, with 15 bases remaining between them. The CDR3 contains 14 residues. Per germline, CDR1 MDHEN and CDR2 SYDVKM. The CDR3 bases are TGTGCCAGCAGTTTACCCCGGGACACTTGGGGCTACACCTTC. Protein product: CASSLPRDTWGYTF.

This clone was counted only a few times. The chain joins TRBV10-2 to TRBJ2-1, with 11 bases identical to TRBD2. CDR1 and CDR2 from the germline V gene are WSHSY and SAAADI. The CDR3 sequence is 20 residues long. J gave up 0 bases and V 2 bases, and 12 bases lay outside the gene matches. The CDR3 sequence is CASSEIWTSGFKNSYNEQFF. The DNA for the CDR3 is TGCGCCAGCAGTGAGATTTGGACTAGCGGGTTCAAAAACTCCTACAATGAGCAGTTCTTC.

In regard to this clone: At one of its ends the junction is not consistent with the germline gene, which may arise from a read error. The chain uses TRBV11-3 and TRBJ2-2, with a tentative D call TRBD2 (5 bases). From germline, CDR1 is SGHNT and CDR2 YENEEA. The CDR3 has 14 amino acids. The DNA for the CDR3 is TGTGCCAGCACTTCCGGGGTGAACAGCGGGGAGCTGTTTTTT. Translating it yields CASTSGVNSGELFF.

The chain uses TRBV4-1 and TRBJ2-3, with TRBD2 identical over 13 bases. Germline V gene data show CDR1 as MGHRA and CDR2 as YSYEKL. V was clipped by 4 bases and J by 3 bases; unmatched bases: 1. The CDR3 extends over 15 amino acids. In DNA form, the CDR3 reads TGCGCCAGCAGCCGGGGACTAGCGGGGACAGATACGCAGTATTTT. Amino acids: CASSRGLAGTDTQYF.

V usage is TRBV6-5 and J usage is TRBJ1-2; no definite D call. The germline V gene encodes CDR1 MNHEY and CDR2 SVGAGI. V was shortened by 2 bases and J by 6 bases, with 10 bases between the two germline ends. The CDR3 totals 13 residues. CDR3 sequence: CASSYTQRDGYTF. The CDR3 DNA reads TGTGCCAGCAGTTACACTCAGAGGGATGGCTACACCTTC.

The chain carries TRBV4-1 and TRBJ2-3; 14 bases agree with TRBD2. Germline-derived CDR1 and CDR2 are MGHRA and YSYEKL. The CDR3 contains 17 residues. The V gene end was trimmed by 4 bases and the J gene end by 4 bases; junction bases not matched to a gene: 7. The CDR3 DNA is TGCGCCAGCAGCCGGCTCGGACTAGCGGGGGGCCCAGATACGCAGTATTTT. It specifies CASSRLGLAGGPDTQYF.

This sequence joins TRBV6-6 and TRBJ2-5, with D maybe TRBD2 (5 bases). V lost 0 bases to trimming and J lost 4 bases, with 12 bases between them. The CDR3 extends over 15 amino acids. Germline CDR1 is MNHNY and CDR2 is SVGAGI (reference sequence). In DNA, the CDR3 is TGTGCCAGCAGTTACTCGACCGGAGGAACAGAGACCCAGTACTTC. Its protein product is CASSYSTGGTETQYF.

This clone was recorded a few times. The V and J genes are TRBV19 and TRBJ2-2; 8 positions match TRBD1. The V gene's germline CDR1 is LNHDA and CDR2 SQIVND (reference sequence). The CDR3 covers 15 residues. Trimming at V came to 7 bases and at J to 6 bases, leaving 10 bases not matched to a gene. CDR3 sequence: CASNQAPTGAGELFF. The CDR3 region has the DNA TGTGCCAGTAACCAAGCCCCGACAGGGGCCGGGGAGCTGTTTTTT.

This rearrangement joins TRBV2 to TRBJ1-1; 7 bases line up with TRBD1. Trimming took 6 bases from V and 8 from J; bases not matched to a gene: 12. This CDR3 has 14 residues. Germline V gene lookup returns CDR1 SNHLY and CDR2 FYNNEI. CDR3 protein: CASRPDRARLEAFF. CDR3 nucleotide sequence: TGTGCCAGCAGACCCGACAGGGCCCGACTAGAAGCTTTCTTT.

This clone was seen more than once but under ten times. The genes are TRBV7-3 and TRBJ2-3, with D possibly being TRBD2 (6 bases). Germline CDR1 SGHTA, CDR2 FQGTGA. Between the trimmed V and J ends, which lost 4 bases and 1 base, there was a span of 18 bases. The CDR3 totals 17 residues. The CDR3 DNA reads TGTGCCAGCAGCTCTCATTGGCTAGCGCCAGGCACAGATACGCAGTATTTT. Translated, it gives CASSSHWLAPGTDTQYF.

The chain links TRBV5-1 to TRBJ2-5, with no clear D. The J call is doubtful: the DNA matches TRBJ2-7 better. The CDR3 is made up of 13 amino acids. CDR1 is SGHRS, CDR2 YFSETQ, per germline. The CDR3 here is CASSLLYENEQYF. The CDR3 DNA is TGCGCCAGCAGCCTCCTGTACGAGAACGAGCAGTACTTC.

The chain couples TRBV19 to TRBJ2-1; D unclear. Germline assignment: CDR1 LNHDA and CDR2 SQIVND (reference sequence). The germline V and J ends were trimmed by 3 bases and 0 bases, with 3 bases remaining between them. The CDR3 runs to 13 residues. CDR3 DNA: TGTGCCAGTAGTATGGCCTCCTACAATGAGCAGTTCTTC. This sequence encodes CASSMASYNEQFF.

As for this clone: Compared with germline, one end of the junction differs, possibly owing to a read error. The chain has TRBV11-2 and TRBJ2-2, with D tentatively TRBD2 (6 bases). This CDR3 is built from 17 residues. CDR1 is SGHAT and CDR2 is FQNNGV in the germline V gene. The CDR3 loop is CASSLEGGLTNTGELFF. The CDR3 DNA sequence: TGTGCCAGCAGCCTAGAAGGAGGGTTAACGAACACCGGGGAGCTGTTTTTT.

The CDR3 loop is CASSTSRGNTEAFF. DNA of the CDR3: TGTGCCAGCAGCACCTCCAGGGGGAACACTGAAGCTTTCTTT. The gene calls are TRBV7-8 and TRBJ1-1, with D perhaps TRBD1 (6 bases). CDR1 and CDR2 from the germline V gene are SGHVS and FQNEAQ. The CDR3 length is 14 residues. V shed 5 bases and J shed 1 base, with 11 bases lying between them. Using reference TRBV7-8 and TRBJ1-1 for the parts outside the CDR3, the full variable domain is GAGVSQSPRYKVAKRGQDVALRCDPISGHVSLFWYQQALGQGPEFLTYFQNEAQLDKSGLPSDRFFAERPEGSVSTLKIQRTQQEDSAVYLCASSTSRGNTEAFFGQGTRLTVV.

This chain uses TRBV19 with TRBJ2-3, with TRBD2 matching 11 bases. V trimming: 5 bases; J trimming: 0 bases; junction bases outside the gene matches: 4. Looked up from germline, CDR1 is LNHDA and CDR2 is SQIVND (reference sequence). CDR3 length equals 16 residues. CDR3 bases: TGTGCCAGTAGTGTAGGACTAGCGGGTAGCACAGATACGCAGTATTTT. Amino acids: CASSVGLAGSTDTQYF.